A selection of T cell receptor beta chains follows, all from one sample in a study of T-cell reconstitution after alpha-beta-depleted transplantation in children. One entry per CDR3 protein results from TCRdb running MiXCR on the PCR reads. The table records hundreds of thousands of distinct CDR3 sequences, around 15% of them present only once. This specimen was PBMCs, mostly from graft donor cells, taken 360 days after TCRalphabeta/CD19-depleted stem cell transplant. The source is a boy younger than two who had a stem cell transplant for Wiskott-Aldrich syndrome, so the T cells may come from the graft donor. CDR3s include the opening cysteine and the closing phenylalanine or tryptophan. Each record gives: D gene, clone size, J gene, V gene, CDR3 DNA, CDR3 protein. D genes are given only for firm matches. Only part of the rows carry a size: once, few, many, or a class if the clone is expanded.

D gene: TRBD2
clone size: NA
J gene: TRBJ2-5
V gene: TRBV4-1
CDR3 DNA: TGCGCCAGCAGCCAAGATTTTCGGACTAGCGGGCCGGCTGAGACCCAGTACTTC
CDR3 protein: CASSQDFRTSGPAETQYF

D gene: NA
clone size: few
J gene: TRBJ2-7
V gene: TRBV28
CDR3 DNA: TGTGCCAGCAGTTTATGCTACAGGGAGAGAATGTACGAGCAGTACTTC
CDR3 protein: CASSLCYRERMYEQYF

D gene: TRBD1
clone size: NA
J gene: TRBJ2-4
V gene: TRBV24-1
CDR3 DNA: TGTGCCACCAGTGCGAAGGGGGCGACCAAAAACATTCAGTACTTC
CDR3 protein: CATSAKGATKNIQYF

D gene: TRBD2
clone size: few
J gene: TRBJ2-7
V gene: TRBV12-3/TRBV12-4
CDR3 DNA: TGTGCCAGCTCACCACGGGGGGCCTACGAGCAGTACTTC
CDR3 protein: CASSPRGAYEQYF

D gene: NA
clone size: NA
J gene: TRBJ1-2
V gene: TRBV5-1
CDR3 DNA: TGCGCCAGCAGCTTGGAGTCGCGGAACTATGGCTACACCTTC
CDR3 protein: CASSLESRNYGYTF

D gene: NA
clone size: NA
J gene: TRBJ2-3
V gene: TRBV7-9
CDR3 DNA: TGTGCCAGCAGCTTAGCGGACGTGACTATAGCGGATACGCAGTATTTT
CDR3 protein: CASSLADVTIADTQYF

D gene: TRBD2
clone size: few
J gene: TRBJ2-7
V gene: TRBV12-3/TRBV12-4
CDR3 DNA: TGTGCCAGCAGTTTAGAGGTTTCCAGCGGGGGTACCTACGAGCAGTACTTC
CDR3 protein: CASSLEVSSGGTYEQYF

D gene: NA
clone size: NA
J gene: TRBJ1-6
V gene: TRBV12-3/TRBV12-4
CDR3 DNA: TGTGCCAGCCGATCCAGGGGTTCCCCTTATAATTCACCCCTCCACTTT
CDR3 protein: CASRSRGSPYNSPLHF

D gene: NA
clone size: NA
J gene: TRBJ2-7
V gene: TRBV5-1
CDR3 DNA: TGCGCCAGCAGCCGTGAGGGATCCCTCTCCTACGAGCAGTACTTC
CDR3 protein: CASSREGSLSYEQYF

D gene: NA
clone size: few
J gene: TRBJ2-7
V gene: TRBV20-1
CDR3 DNA: TGCAGTGCTAGAAAGGGAATACGACAGGACCTCTCCTACGAGCAGTACTTC
CDR3 protein: CSARKGIRQDLSYEQYF

D gene: NA
clone size: NA
J gene: TRBJ2-2
V gene: TRBV24-1
CDR3 DNA: TGTGCCACCAGTGATTTAAGCAGGGGGAACACCGGGGAGCTGTTTTTT
CDR3 protein: CATSDLSRGNTGELFF

D gene: NA
clone size: few
J gene: TRBJ2-5
V gene: TRBV9
CDR3 DNA: TGTGCCAGCAGCGTAATCGGCGGAGAGACCCAGTACTTC
CDR3 protein: CASSVIGGETQYF

D gene: TRBD2
clone size: NA
J gene: TRBJ2-1
V gene: TRBV5-6
CDR3 DNA: TGTGCCAGCAGCTCGACACCACTAGCGACGCGCTCCTACAATGAGCAGTTCTTC
CDR3 protein: CASSSTPLATRSYNEQFF

D gene: TRBD2
clone size: NA
J gene: TRBJ2-1
V gene: TRBV28
CDR3 DNA: TGTGCCAGCAGTTTAGGCCCTCGGGGGGGCCCCCACAATGAGCAGTTCTTC
CDR3 protein: CASSLGPRGGPHNEQFF

D gene: NA
clone size: few
J gene: TRBJ2-6
V gene: TRBV12-3/TRBV12-4
CDR3 DNA: TGTGCCAGCAGTTTGATCGGATGGGGTCCTGGGGCCAACGTCCTGACTTTC
CDR3 protein: CASSLIGWGPGANVLTF

D gene: NA
clone size: NA
J gene: TRBJ2-7
V gene: TRBV20-1
CDR3 DNA: TGCAGTGCTCGACAGTTGAGCTCCTACGAGCAGTACTTC
CDR3 protein: CSARQLSSYEQYF

D gene: NA
clone size: few
J gene: TRBJ2-1
V gene: TRBV12-3/TRBV12-4
CDR3 DNA: TGTGCCAGCAGTTTGGCCGAGTGGGACAATGAGCAGTTCTTC
CDR3 protein: CASSLAEWDNEQFF

D gene: NA
clone size: NA
J gene: TRBJ2-7
V gene: TRBV7-2
CDR3 DNA: TGTGCCAGCAGCTTTCAGCTACCCCATTACGAGCAGTACTTC
CDR3 protein: CASSFQLPHYEQYF

D gene: NA
clone size: NA
J gene: TRBJ1-2
V gene: TRBV20-1
CDR3 DNA: TGCAGTGCGGTGGGGGGGGACTATGGCTACACCTTC
CDR3 protein: CSAVGGDYGYTF

D gene: NA
clone size: NA
J gene: TRBJ2-6
V gene: TRBV19
CDR3 DNA: TGTGCCAGTACAAGACGGGCTAACTACCATTCTGGGGCCAACGTCCTGACTTTC
CDR3 protein: CASTRRANYHSGANVLTF

D gene: TRBD2
clone size: NA
J gene: TRBJ2-2
V gene: TRBV4-1
CDR3 DNA: TGCGCCAGCAGCCAAGGACTAGCGGGAGCTAACACCGGGGAGCTGTTTTTT
CDR3 protein: CASSQGLAGANTGELFF

D gene: NA
clone size: few
J gene: TRBJ2-1
V gene: TRBV29-1
CDR3 DNA: TGCAGCTTTAGGAGGGAGGGGGTAAATGAGCAGTTCTTC
CDR3 protein: CSFRREGVNEQFF